These 2 T cell receptor beta chains came from one sample sequenced in a study of blood T cells in healthy people across ages. Through a sample-barcoded 5' primer and a J-beta primer mix, a second PCR was run for 7 to 11 cycles. MiXCR, applied by TCRdb to the 5' RACE reads, yields one record per CDR3 protein. Of some 1.7 million distinct CDR3 sequences detected, 28% appear once; the ten largest clones hold about 7.7%. Sequencing was performed on blood. The receptors were sampled from a woman aged 25 to 39 in good health.

This chain uses TRBV5-1 with TRBJ2-1; possibly TRBD2 for D (7 bases). The length of the CDR3 is 16 residues. The V gene's germline CDR1 is SGHRS and CDR2 YFSETQ. V was clipped by 1 base and J by 6 bases, with 17 bases between them. The CDR3 DNA reads as TGCGCCAGCAGCTTGCGGGCGAACCGGGGGGCCAATGAGCAGTTCTTC. Translated, it gives CASSLRANRGANEQFF.

To note about this clonotype: The junction differs from germline at one of its ends, possibly a read error. The J gene is TRBJ2-7, the V gene TRBV3-1; D is unclear. Germline V gene sequence: CDR1 LGHDT, CDR2 YNNKEL (reference sequence). CDR3 length: 14 residues. The CDR3 reads CASSQDSRSHERYF. The CDR3 nucleotides are TGTGCCAGCAGCCAAGATTCTAGAAGCCACGAGCGGTACTTC.